This note documents a single TCR beta chain sequence. In the study's own analysis: Using reference gene primer amplification, nucleated cell counts were estimated. Clones were read by immunoSEQ multiplex PCR, and TCRdb kept only the in-frame ones, dropping some. V and J calls and clone size are those listed in that table; D and trimming were worked out from the DNA. The sample has approximately 200,000 clones; 87% are singletons. CDR1 is DFQATT, CDR2 SNEGSKA, per germline (reference sequence). Trimming shortened V by 3 bases and J by 5 bases, and 19 bases separated the two germline ends. This CDR3 spans 15 amino acids. These data are taken from a study of blood T cell repertoires in COVID-19. As for the study in general: Samples representing acute and convalescent COVID-19 were sourced from the United States, Italy and Spain.

Source material: PBMCs or T cells enriched from blood (not recorded which). This clonotype was sampled from a woman aged 30 to 39 who had recovered from COVID-19. The chain has TRBV20-1 and TRBJ2-5; maybe TRBD2 (5 bases). CDR3 amino acids: CSASPPSKSSETQYF. CDR3 coding DNA: TGCAGTGCTAGTCCCCCTAGTAAGTCTAGCGAGACCCAGTACTTC.